The rows below give T cell receptor beta chains drawn from one sample of a study of blood T cells in healthy people across ages. One entry per CDR3 protein results from TCRdb running MiXCR on the 5' RACE reads. The top ten hold 20% to 25% of the sample, which has roughly 790,000 distinct CDR3 sequences, around 40% seen once. What was sequenced was blood. The source is an older woman in good health. Both conserved end residues are part of each CDR3. Fields, in order: clone size, V gene, J gene, D gene, CDR3 DNA, CDR3 protein. D genes are given only for firm matches. Clone size is shown for a subset of rows, as once, few, many or a class of expanded clone.

>-|TRBV20-1|TRBJ2-1|TRBD2
TGCAGTGCTAGGGTCCTAGCGGGGGACTGGAATGAGCAGTTCTTC
CSARVLAGDWNEQFF
>many|TRBV12-3/TRBV12-4|TRBJ2-1|-
TGTGCCAGCAGTACCAGACTAGAGGGCAATGAGCAGTTCTTC
CASSTRLEGNEQFF
>-|TRBV15|TRBJ2-1|TRBD2
TGTGCCACCAGCAGGGGTTTAAGCGGGACGTACAATGAGCAGTTCTTC
CATSRGLSGTYNEQFF
>few|TRBV11-2|TRBJ2-3|TRBD2
TGTGCCAGCATCACGACTAGCGGGCGAGATACGCAGTATTTT
CASITTSGRDTQYF
>-|TRBV5-1|TRBJ2-5|TRBD2
TGCGCCAGCAGCAAGAGCGGGGCCTACAATGAGCAGTACTTC
CASSKSGAYNEQYF
>few|TRBV25-1|TRBJ2-7|-
TGTGCCAGCAGTGAATACACAGGGCGTTCCCACGAGCAGTACTTC
CASSEYTGRSHEQYF
>few|TRBV2|TRBJ2-7|-
TGTGCCAGCAGTGAATGGGGTGAGCAGTACTTC
CASSEWGEQYF
>few|TRBV21-1|TRBJ2-7|-
TGTGCCAGCAGCCCCCAGGACAGCAAAGCCTACGAGCAGTACTTC
CASSPQDSKAYEQYF
>-|TRBV12-3/TRBV12-4|TRBJ1-6|-
TGTGCCAGCAGTTTTGGCCATCTCGGCGGATATTCACCCCTCCACTTT
CASSFGHLGGYSPLHF
>-|TRBV6-4|TRBJ1-1|TRBD1
TGTGCCAGCGCAACTACAGGGGACGACACTGAAGCTTTCTTT
CASATTGDDTEAFF
>-|TRBV29-1|TRBJ1-1|-
TGCAGCGTTCAATGGGGGGTGGACACTAAAGCTTTCTTT
CSVQWGVDTKAFF
>-|TRBV3-1|TRBJ1-1|-
TGTGCCAGCAAGGGCAGCGAGGTTAACACTGAAGCTTTCTTT
CASKGSEVNTEAFF
>-|TRBV5-1|TRBJ1-1|TRBD1
TGCGCCAGCAGCACCGGACAGGGGTTCACTGAAGCTTTCTTT
CASSTGQGFTEAFF